A selection of T cell receptor beta chains follows, all from one sample in a study of blood T cells in healthy people across ages. TCRdb redid the calling of the 5' RACE reads with MiXCR, one entry per CDR3 protein. The sample holds fewer than 1,000,000 distinct CDR3 sequences, 46% seen once. Sequencing was carried out using blood. The source of these receptors is a man aged 80 or over in good health. Both conserved end residues are part of each CDR3. D genes are given only for firm matches. The size entry is marked missing in some rows and otherwise reads once, few, many or a size class.

- 14 TRBJ2-3 TRBV29-1 - TGCAGCGTCGGTACCGGGACCTACACAGATACGCAGTATTTT CSVGTGTYTDTQYF
TRBD2 15 TRBJ2-5 TRBV11-2 - TGTGCCAGCAGCTTATCCGGGACTAGACAAGAGACCCAGTACTTC CASSLSGTRQETQYF
- 14 TRBJ2-5 TRBV7-6 few TGTGCCAGCAGCCAAGCCGGGGTCCAAGAGACCCAGTACTTC CASSQAGVQETQYF
- 13 TRBJ2-3 TRBV4-3 - TGCGCCAGCAGCCAAGCACTCCCGGATACGCAGTATTTT CASSQALPDTQYF
TRBD1 16 TRBJ1-1 TRBV20-1 few TGCAGTGCTAGTACAGGGGGCGACATCATGAACACTGAAGCTTTCTTT CSASTGGDIMNTEAFF
TRBD1 15 TRBJ2-5 TRBV7-2 - TGTGCCAGCAGCATTTCCGGGACAGGGAAAGAGACCCAGTACTTC CASSISGTGKETQYF
- 14 TRBJ2-2 TRBV20-1 - TGCAGTGCTAGGGGGCCCACGAACACCGGGGAGCTGTTTTTT CSARGPTNTGELFF
- 15 TRBJ1-4 TRBV21-1 once TGTACCAGCAGCAATTCTAACAGGCAAAATGAAAAACTGTTTTTT CTSSNSNRQNEKLFF
- 17 TRBJ2-6 TRBV6-2/TRBV6-3 few TGTGCCAGCAGACTAACAGGGATCAACTCTGGGGCCAACGTCCTGACTTTC CASRLTGINSGANVLTF
TRBD2 16 TRBJ2-7 TRBV4-1 - TGCGCCAGCAGCCAAGATTTGGCGGGAGGAAACAATGAGCAGTACTTC CASSQDLAGGNNEQYF
- 15 TRBJ2-5 TRBV7-2 few TGTGCCAGCAGCTTAGACGGAGGACGCGGCGAGACCCAGTACTTC CASSLDGGRGETQYF
TRBD2 14 TRBJ2-5 TRBV28 - TGTGCCAGCACCGCGCGGGAGGTCCTGGAGACCCAGTACTTC CASTAREVLETQYF
TRBD2 18 TRBJ2-3 TRBV7-2 - TGTGCCAGCAGTTCGAGCGGGAGGGTTCAATTAGGCACAGATATGCAGTATTTT CASSSSGRVQLGTDMQYF
- 14 TRBJ1-6 TRBV20-1 - TGCAGTGCTAGGATACAGGAGATTAATTCACCCCTCCACTTT CSARIQEINSPLHF
- 16 TRBJ2-3 TRBV4-2 - TGTGCCAGCAGCCTAATAGCGGCTGATTACACAGATACGCAGTATTTT CASSLIAADYTDTQYF
- 14 TRBJ2-5 TRBV12-3/TRBV12-4 - TGTGCCAGCAGTTCCGCCAGGGGGGGAGAGACCCAGTACTTC CASSSARGGETQYF
TRBD1 12 TRBJ1-2 TRBV9 - TGTGCCAGCAGCCGACAGGGGGATGGCTACACCTTC CASSRQGDGYTF
TRBD2 13 TRBJ2-5 TRBV12-3/TRBV12-4 - TGTGCCAGCAGCCCTCTTGCGGGAGCGGAGCAGTACTTC CASSPLAGAEQYF
TRBD2 15 TRBJ2-3 TRBV12-5 - TGTGCTAGTGGTTTTGACGGGAGGGCCACAGATACGCAGTATTTT CASGFDGRATDTQYF
TRBD1 14 TRBJ2-7 TRBV4-2 few TGTGCCAGCAGGCCTGACAGGGGGTCCGACGAGCAGTACTTC CASRPDRGSDEQYF
- 15 TRBJ1-4 TRBV13 few TGTGCCAGCAGCCCCCGGACGGTAACTAATGAAAAACTGTTTTTT CASSPRTVTNEKLFF
- 16 TRBJ1-4 TRBV7-4 - TGTGCCAGCAGCCCCCGCCTGGGTACAGGGCCTGAAAAACTGTTTTTT CASSPRLGTGPEKLFF
- 16 TRBJ2-3 TRBV7-3 - TGTGCCAGCCGCCTCGGGGGCGGAGACGGCACACATACGCAGTATTTT CASRLGGGDGTHTQYF
TRBD1 16 TRBJ2-7 TRBV5-1 - TGCGCCAGCAGCTCCCTCGTCGGGACAGGGGGCTGCGAGCAGTACTTC CASSSLVGTGGCEQYF
- 13 TRBJ1-2 TRBV12-3/TRBV12-4 - TGTGCCGGCAGTTTGTTGGGATACTATGGCTACACCTTC CAGSLLGYYGYTF
- 10 TRBJ1-2 TRBV6-2/TRBV6-3 - TGTGCCACACGACGCGGGGGCTACACCTTC CATRRGGYTF
TRBD2 18 TRBJ2-7 TRBV5-1 few TGCGCCAGCAGCATAGCCGGGACTAGCGGGAGGACCGTCTACGAGCAGTACTTC CASSIAGTSGRTVYEQYF
- 12 TRBJ2-5 TRBV6-5 - TGTGCCAGCAGTTACGCGGACGGGGCGCTGTACTTC CASSYADGALYF
- 15 TRBJ1-6 TRBV5-1 - TGCGCCAGCAGCCCGGAGGGGGGGGCCGATTCACCCCTCCACTTT CASSPEGGADSPLHF
- 15 TRBJ2-7 TRBV20-1 few TGCAGTGCTAGGGCCGGTTCGGACCTGGCCTACGAGCAGTACTTC CSARAGSDLAYEQYF
TRBD1 16 TRBJ2-5 TRBV7-2 many TGTGCCAGCAGCTTAATTACGGGACAGGGGGCAGAGACCCAGTACTTC CASSLITGQGAETQYF
- 15 TRBJ2-3 TRBV6-5 - TGTGCCAGCAGTTACTCGGCAGGGGGCACAGATACGCAGTATTTT CASSYSAGGTDTQYF
- 18 TRBJ2-5 TRBV28 - TGTGCCAGCAGTTCCCTCACACGAGGGGGAGTTGGACAAGAGACCCAGTACTTC CASSSLTRGGVGQETQYF
TRBD1 15 TRBJ2-5 TRBV28 many TGTGCCAGCAGTTTACGAGGACAGGGACAAGAGACCCAGTACTTC CASSLRGQGQETQYF
- 17 TRBJ2-7 TRBV27 few TGTGCCAGGACCCGGGCTAGCTACTCGTGGGCCTGCTACGAGCAGTACTTC CARTRASYSWACYEQYF
- 18 TRBJ1-5 TRBV20-1 - TGCAGTGCTAGTAGGCCCAGGCAGACGAAATCTAGCAATCAGCCCCAGCATTTT CSASRPRQTKSSNQPQHF
TRBD2 15 TRBJ2-3 TRBV11-2 once TGTGCCAGCACAAACCTGGCGGGAGCGGCAGATACGCAGTATTTT CASTNLAGAADTQYF
- 12 TRBJ2-7 TRBV20-1 - TGCAGTGCTAGAGATTCCGGGTTCGAGCAGTACTTC CSARDSGFEQYF
- 14 TRBJ2-5 TRBV10-3 few TGTGCCATCAGTGCCCGGTACAATCAAGAGACCCAGTACTTC CAISARYNQETQYF
- 14 TRBJ2-5 TRBV28 - TGTGCCAGCAGTTTAAGCACCACGGCAGAGACCCAGTACTTC CASSLSTTAETQYF
- 12 TRBJ2-1 TRBV28 few TGTGCCAGCAGTTTACTGGGGCGGCAGCAGTTCTTC CASSLLGRQQFF